This TCR beta chain was observed in a study of blood T cell repertoires in COVID-19. Researchers sorted participants into cohorts using their self-reported clinical history. Generated by immunoSEQ multiplex PCR, the TCRdb table keeps only in-frame clones and is missing some. The table records 400,000 to 550,000 clones, 70% to 90% of them present only once. This CDR3 is 16 amino acids long. Trimming removed 3 bases from V and 6 bases from J; junction bases left unmatched: 7. Germline assignment: CDR1 SGHVS and CDR2 FQNEAQ. The sequencing input was PBMCs or T cells enriched from blood (not recorded which). The clonotype comes from a woman between 18 and 30 years old with acute COVID-19. This rearrangement joins TRBV7-8 to TRBJ2-1; 11 nucleotides match TRBD2. CDR3 sequence reads: CASSFGHSGRGNEQFF. CDR3 DNA: TGTGCCAGCAGCTTTGGGCATAGCGGGAGGGGCAATGAGCAGTTCTTC. Using reference TRBV7-8 and TRBJ2-1 for the parts outside the CDR3, the full variable domain is GAGVSQSPRYKVAKRGQDVALRCDPISGHVSLFWYQQALGQGPEFLTYFQNEAQLDKSGLPSDRFFAERPEGSVSTLKIQRTQQEDSAVYLCASSFGHSGRGNEQFFGPGTRLTVL.